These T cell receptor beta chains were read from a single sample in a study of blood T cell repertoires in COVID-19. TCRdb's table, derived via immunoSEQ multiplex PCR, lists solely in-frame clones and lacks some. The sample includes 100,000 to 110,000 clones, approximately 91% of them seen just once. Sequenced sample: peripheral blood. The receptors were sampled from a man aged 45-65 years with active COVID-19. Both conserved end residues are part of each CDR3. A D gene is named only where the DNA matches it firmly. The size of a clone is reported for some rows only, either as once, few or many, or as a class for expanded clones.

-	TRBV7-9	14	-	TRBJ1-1	TGTGCCAGCAGCTTAGCGAGGGGGTGGACTGAAGCTTTCTTT	CASSLARGWTEAFF
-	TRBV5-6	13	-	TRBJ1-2	TGTGCCAGCAGCCTTCGAGGGCCGGCCGGCTACACCTTC	CASSLRGPAGYTF
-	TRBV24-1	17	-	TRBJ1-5	TGTGCCGCCAGTGAGCCACGACATCATTATAGCAATCAGCCCCAGCATTTT	CAASEPRHHYSNQPQHF
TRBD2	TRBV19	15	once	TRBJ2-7	TGTGCCAGTAGTGCCGCCGGGACTAGGTTAAACGAGCAGTACTTC	CASSAAGTRLNEQYF
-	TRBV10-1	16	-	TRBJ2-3	TGCGCCAGCAGTGAGAGTGCAGCGATTCGGGCAGATACGCAGTATTTT	CASSESAAIRADTQYF
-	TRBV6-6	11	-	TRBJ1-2	TGTGCCAGCAGCGTATCTATGGGCTACACCTTC	CASSVSMGYTF
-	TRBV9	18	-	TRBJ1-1	TGTGCCAGCAGCGCCCAGCGAGGTGATCCACTCATGAACACTGAAGCTTTCTTT	CASSAQRGDPLMNTEAFF
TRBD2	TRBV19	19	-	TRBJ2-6	TGTGCCAGTAGCCAACTCGTTGGACTAGCGGGAGCTGGGGCCAACGTCCTGACTTTC	CASSQLVGLAGAGANVLTF
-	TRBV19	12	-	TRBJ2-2	TGTGCCAGTAGCCCAGGGGCCGGGGAGCTGTTTTTT	CASSPGAGELFF
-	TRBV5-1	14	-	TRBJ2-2	TGCGCCAGCAACTTGGGACAGAACACCGGGGAGCTGTTTTTT	CASNLGQNTGELFF
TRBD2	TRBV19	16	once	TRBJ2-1	TGTGCCAGTAGTCGAGCAGGGAGGGCCTCCTACAATGAGCAGTTCTTC	CASSRAGRASYNEQFF
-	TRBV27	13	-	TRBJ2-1	TGTGCCAGCAGGGGAACGGGACACCATGAGCAGTTCTTC	CASRGTGHHEQFF
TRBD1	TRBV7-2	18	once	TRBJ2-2	TGTGCCAGCAGCTCTGCGCCCCGGAACAGGGGGCGCCCCGGGGAGCTGTTTTTT	CASSSAPRNRGRPGELFF
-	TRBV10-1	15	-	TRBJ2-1	TGCGCCAGCAGTGAGGCCTCCGATCCTCGGAGAGAGCAGTTCTTC	CASSEASDPRREQFF
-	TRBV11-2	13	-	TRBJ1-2	TGTGCCAGCAGCTTAGACCTTAGGGGGGGCTACACCTTC	CASSLDLRGGYTF
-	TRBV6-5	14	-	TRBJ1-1	TGTGCCAGCAGTTACAGGCGGGGCAAAACTGAAGCTTTCTTT	CASSYRRGKTEAFF
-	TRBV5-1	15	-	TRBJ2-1	TGCGCCAGCAGCTTGGATAGCGGAAGACACAATGAGCAGTTCTTC	CASSLDSGRHNEQFF
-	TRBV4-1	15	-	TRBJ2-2	TGCGCCAGCAGCCAAGATTGGCAGGGGACCGGGGAGCTGTTTTTT	CASSQDWQGTGELFF
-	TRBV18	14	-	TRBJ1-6	TGTGCCAGCTCACCCTCCGGGAACAATTCACCCCTCCACTTT	CASSPSGNNSPLHF
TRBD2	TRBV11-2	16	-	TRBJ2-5	TGTGCCAGCAGCCACCTGACTAGCGCAAAAAAAGAGACCCAGTACTTC	CASSHLTSAKKETQYF
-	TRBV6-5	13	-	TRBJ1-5	TGTGCCAGCGGAAGACAGATGAATCAGCCCCAGCATTTT	CASGRQMNQPQHF
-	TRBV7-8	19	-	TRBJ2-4	TGTGCCAGCAGCTTAGATGTGAGCGCCGGAACCATAGCCAAAAACATTCAGTACTTC	CASSLDVSAGTIAKNIQYF
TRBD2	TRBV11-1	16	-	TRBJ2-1	TGTGCCAGCAGCGCTTTGGGGACTAGCGTCTACAATGAGCAGTTCTTC	CASSALGTSVYNEQFF
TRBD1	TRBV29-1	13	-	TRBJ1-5	TGCAGCGTCGGGACAGTTCCCAATCAGCCCCAGCATTTT	CSVGTVPNQPQHF
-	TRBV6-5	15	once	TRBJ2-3	TGTGCCAGCATTCTTAGCGGACCCGGGGCAGATACGCAGTATTTT	CASILSGPGADTQYF
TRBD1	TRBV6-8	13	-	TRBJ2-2	TGTGCCATCACAGGGGGCTACACCGGGGAGCTGTTTTTT	CAITGGYTGELFF
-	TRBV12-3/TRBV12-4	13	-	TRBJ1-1	TGTGCCAGCAGTTTTACAGGCCTCAAGGAAGCTTTCTTT	CASSFTGLKEAFF
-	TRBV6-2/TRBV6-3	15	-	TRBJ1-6	TGTGCCAGCAGTTATCTTACCCGTGAGCTATCACCCCTCCACTTT	CASSYLTRELSPLHF
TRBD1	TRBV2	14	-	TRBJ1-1	TGTGCCAGCACTGACGTCCACAGGGGTACTGAAGCTTTCTTT	CASTDVHRGTEAFF
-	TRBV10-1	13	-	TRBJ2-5	TGCGCCAGCAATTGGCAGGGCCGAGAGACCCAGTACTTC	CASNWQGRETQYF
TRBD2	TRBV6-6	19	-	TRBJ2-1	TGTGCCAGCAGCTATCGTAAAACTAGCGGGAGGGCCCACTACAATGAGCAGTTCTTC	CASSYRKTSGRAHYNEQFF
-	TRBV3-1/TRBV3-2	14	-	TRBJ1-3	TGTGCCAGCAGCTCTCAGGGTAGGGAAAACACCATATATTTT	CASSSQGRENTIYF
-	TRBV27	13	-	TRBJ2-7	TGTGCCAGCTCCTACCGGGGGTTCAACGAGCAGTACTTC	CASSYRGFNEQYF
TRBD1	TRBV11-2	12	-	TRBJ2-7	TGTGCCAGCAGGGACAGGGACTACGAGCAGTACTTC	CASRDRDYEQYF
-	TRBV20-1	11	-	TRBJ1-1	TGCAGTGCGGACAGGAACACTGAAGCTTTCTTT	CSADRNTEAFF
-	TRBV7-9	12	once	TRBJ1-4	TGTGCCAGCAGCTTAAACGGTGAAAAACTGTTTTTT	CASSLNGEKLFF
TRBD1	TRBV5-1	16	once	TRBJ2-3	TGCGCCAGCAGCTTGGAGGGGGCAGGGGTAGCAGATACGCAGTATTTT	CASSLEGAGVADTQYF
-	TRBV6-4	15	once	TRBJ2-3	TGTGCCAGCAGAGGAACTAGTGGAGGGGCAGATACGCAGTATTTT	CASRGTSGGADTQYF
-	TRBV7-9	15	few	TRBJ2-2	TGTGCCAGCAGCTTTTCGACTGAACTCACCGGGGAGCTGTTTTTT	CASSFSTELTGELFF
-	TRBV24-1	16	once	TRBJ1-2	TGTGCCACCAGCGAAGGAGGGGAAGGAGGGTCCTATGGCTACACCTTC	CATSEGGEGGSYGYTF
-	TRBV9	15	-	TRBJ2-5	TGTGCCAGCAGCGTAGCTATCGGGAAGGAAGAGACCCAGTACTTC	CASSVAIGKEETQYF
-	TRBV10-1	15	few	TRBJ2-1	TGCGCCAGCAGTCGGTCGACGGGAGCTCAGGAGGAGCAGTTCTTC	CASSRSTGAQEEQFF
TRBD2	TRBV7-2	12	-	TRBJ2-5	TGTGCCAGCAACGAATATCGGGGGGCCCAGTACTTC	CASNEYRGAQYF
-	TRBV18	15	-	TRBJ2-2	TGTGCCAGCTCACCTTCAACGGTGGACACCGGGGAGCTGTTTTTT	CASSPSTVDTGELFF
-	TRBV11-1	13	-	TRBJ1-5	TGTGCCAGCAGCTTAACGAAGGGGCAGCCCCAGCATTTT	CASSLTKGQPQHF
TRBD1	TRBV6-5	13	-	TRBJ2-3	TGTGCCAGCCAAGGACAGGGCACAGATACGCAGTATTTT	CASQGQGTDTQYF
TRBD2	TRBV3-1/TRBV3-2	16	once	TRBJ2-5	TGTGCCAGCAGCCGCAGACTAGCGGGGGGTCAAGAGACCCAGTACTTC	CASSRRLAGGQETQYF
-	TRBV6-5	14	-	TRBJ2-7	TGTGCCAGCAACGACAGACATTCTACCTACGAGCAGTACTTC	CASNDRHSTYEQYF
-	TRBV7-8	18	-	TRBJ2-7	TGTGCCAGCAGCTTAGCGGCGGGGGACACCCAGTTTATCTACGAGCAGTACTTC	CASSLAAGDTQFIYEQYF
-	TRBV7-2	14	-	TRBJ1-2	TGTGCCAGCAGCCTCCGGGGGGTAAACTATGGCTACACCTTC	CASSLRGVNYGYTF
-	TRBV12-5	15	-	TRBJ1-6	TGTGCTAGTGGTTACGACAAGAACTATAATTCACCCCTCCACTTT	CASGYDKNYNSPLHF
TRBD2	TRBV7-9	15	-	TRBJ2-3	TGTGCCAGCAGCTTAGCGAGCGGGGGTAAAGATACGCAGTATTTT	CASSLASGGKDTQYF